The present entry profiles one T cell receptor beta chain with its context. Its antigen is currently unknown. This sample was taken from a study of cytomegalovirus exposure and HLA in healthy donors. It was with 60 Vbeta and 13 Jbeta primers that the PCR ran. Clones were read by immunoSEQ multiplex PCR, and TCRdb kept only the in-frame ones, dropping some. The repertoire holds about 160,000 clones, with roughly four fifths as singletons. V was shortened by 3 bases and J by 1 base, with 13 bases between the two germline ends. The CDR3 is 15 amino acids. CDR1 MNHEY and CDR2 SMNVEV come from the germline V gene (reference sequence). Whole-study results and caveats: Upon later analysis, TCR association rates were observed to vary by HLA locus, being highest for DRB1 and lowest for HLA-C. In an earlier analysis, productive rearrangement rates for most beta V segments clustered near 90% or 30%. According to a later analysis, most TCR beta chains associated with CMV appeared HLA-restricted. Most TCR sequences were uncommon, yet certain public TCRs appeared in many donors.

The material sequenced was PBMCs. The genes are TRBV27 and TRBJ2-7; D is ambiguous. The origin of this receptor is a middle-aged woman in good health and CMV-seronegative. The CDR3 nucleotides read TGTGCCAGCAGTTTGCGGCCTCAAAGTTCCTACGAGCAGTACTTC. Protein product: CASSLRPQSSYEQYF.